The 28 T cell receptor beta chains reported below all come from one sample, sequenced in a study of radiotherapy plus CTLA-4 blockade in lung cancer. Clones were sequenced by immunoSEQ multiplex PCR, and TCRdb holds only the in-frame ones, with some missing. The table records 9,500 to 15,000 clones, under 90% of them present only once. Specimen: peripheral blood, collected from a patient treated with radiotherapy plus ipilimumab. These receptor sequences come from a human donor with non-small cell lung cancer that progressed on radiotherapy plus ipilimumab.

The chain has TRBV9 and TRBJ2-7; 7 bases match TRBD1. Germline assignment: CDR1 SGDLS and CDR2 YYNGEE. V lost 3 bases and J lost 0; bases outside the gene matches: 6. The CDR3 length is 15 residues. The CDR3 sequence: CASSAQRQGSYEQYF. The DNA for the CDR3 is TGTGCCAGCAGCGCCCAACGACAGGGCTCCTACGAGCAGTACTTC.

The chain carries TRBV10-3 and TRBJ1-1; D not resolved. The CDR3 has 14 amino acids. The germline V gene encodes CDR1 ENHRY and CDR2 SYGVKD. Trimming took 4 bases from V and 1 from J, leaving 10 bases between them. The CDR3 DNA follows: TGTGCCATCAGTGGTGTGGGAAGGAACACTGAAGCTTTCTTT. Protein product: CAISGVGRNTEAFF.

The genes are TRBV15 and TRBJ2-7; 7 bases match TRBD1. This CDR3 comprises 14 residues. Germline values: CDR1 LNHNV, CDR2 YYDKDF (reference sequence). J gave up 2 bases and V 8 bases, and 9 bases lay outside the gene matches. The CDR3 sequence is CATSKGDRAYEQYF. The CDR3 DNA reads TGTGCCACCTCGAAGGGGGACAGAGCCTACGAGCAGTACTTC.

This clone was seen a handful of times. The rearrangement links TRBV6-5 to TRBJ1-1, with a possible D match to TRBD1 (6 bases). Between the trimmed V and J ends, which lost 6 bases and 2 bases, there was a span of 13 bases. CDR1 is MNHEY, CDR2 SVGAGI, per germline. The CDR3 spans 14 residues. The chain's CDR3 is CASRRDTTNTEAFF. CDR3 nucleotide sequence: TGTGCCAGCAGGCGGGACACGACAAACACTGAAGCTTTCTTT.

This clone was seen more than once but under ten times. The gene calls are TRBV6-5 and TRBJ2-7; D is possibly TRBD2 (6 bases). The CDR3 runs to 12 residues. Germline CDR1 MNHEY, CDR2 SVGAGI. Trimming left V 9 bases short and J 0 bases short, with 9 bases between. The CDR3 protein is CASTSTSYEQYF. Here the CDR3 DNA reads TGTGCCAGTACTAGCACCTCCTACGAGCAGTACTTC.

The V call is TRBV9, the J call TRBJ1-5; D possibly corresponds to TRBD1 (6 bases). Trimming removed 4 bases from V and 3 bases from J, with 11 bases in between. The CDR3 totals 14 residues. The germline gives CDR1 SGDLS, CDR2 YYNGEE. CDR3 in DNA: TGTGCCAGCAGCCCAGGGGCCTTCAATCAGCCCCAGCATTTT. Protein: CASSPGAFNQPQHF.

This chain joins TRBV29-1 and TRBJ2-7; no clear D. CDR1 and CDR2 from the germline V gene are SQVTM and ANQGSEA. Trimming removed 4 bases from V and 7 bases from J, with 11 bases in between. The CDR3 covers 11 residues. CDR3 amino acids: CSVGNGEEQYF. In DNA form, the CDR3 reads TGCAGCGTTGGGAATGGGGAAGAGCAGTACTTC.

Worth noting for this clone: A junction boundary mismatches the germline segment, possibly from a read error. The V gene is TRBV7-7, the J gene TRBJ2-3, with TRBD2 identical over 9 bases. Germline V gene sequence: CDR1 SSHAT, CDR2 FNYEAQ (reference sequence). The length of the CDR3 is 15 residues. The DNA of the CDR3 is TGTGCTAGCAGCTTAGCGGGGGCCCGCACAGATACGCAGTATTTT. Encoded protein: CASSLAGARTDTQYF.

The table lists this clone with a few counts. J is TRBJ2-6 and V is TRBV21-1; the table's D call, TRBD1, was not checked against the DNA. TRBV21-1 is shown as a pseudogene. The CDR3 is made up of 20 amino acids. CDR3 in DNA: TGTGCCAGCAGCACAAAGAGACAGGGTGATTACGTGTCTGGGGCCAACGTCCTGACTTTC. It codes for CASSTKRQGDYVSGANVLTF.

The CDR3 here is CASTANYGYTF. CDR3 bases: TGTGCCAGTACCGCTAACTATGGCTACACCTTC. The chain employs TRBV19 and TRBJ1-2; D is unclear. V gave up 7 bases and J gave up 0 bases, with 3 bases separating them. The CDR3 loop spans 11 amino acids. Per germline, CDR1 LNHDA and CDR2 SQIVND (reference sequence). The whole variable domain, filled in from reference TRBV19 and TRBJ1-2, reads DGGITQSPKYLFRKEGQNVTLSCEQNLNHDAMYWYRQDPGQGLRLIYYSQIVNDFQKGDIAEGYSVSREKKESFPLTVTSAQKNPTAFYLCASTANYGYTFGSGTRLTVV.

The chain links TRBV11-2 to TRBJ1-3; no clear D. This CDR3 has 12 residues. Trimming cost V 0 bases and J 3 bases, with 0 bases left between them. From germline, CDR1 is SGHAT and CDR2 FQNNGV. CDR3 DNA sequence: TGTGCCAGCAGCTTAGATGGAAACACCATATATTTT. Its translation: CASSLDGNTIYF. Variable domain in full (rest from reference TRBV11-2 and TRBJ1-3): EAGVAQSPRYKIIEKRQSVAFWCNPISGHATLYWYQQILGQGPKLLIQFQNNGVVDDSQLPKDRFSAERLKGVDSTLKIQPAKLEDSAVYLCASSLDGNTIYFGEGSWLTVV.

The CDR3 reads CASSLAFSGASTDTQYF. Here the CDR3 DNA reads TGCGCCAGCAGCTTGGCCTTTAGCGGGGCTAGCACAGATACGCAGTATTTT. This chain uses TRBV5-1 with TRBJ2-3; 8 bases match TRBD2. The CDR3 sequence is 17 residues long. V was pared by 0 bases and J by 0 bases, with 6 bases of the junction left unmatched. Germline V gene lookup returns CDR1 SGHRS and CDR2 YFSETQ.

This chain links TRBV6-4 with TRBJ2-1; 13 bases are a match to TRBD2. J lost 6 bases, V lost 7 bases, and 15 bases had no gene match. The CDR3 sequence is 18 residues long. Per the germline V gene, CDR1 is MRHNA and CDR2 is SNTAGT. The CDR3 sequence: CASKSVVLAGGPRNEQFF. The DNA of the CDR3 is TGTGCCAGCAAATCTGTTGTACTAGCGGGGGGGCCTCGCAATGAGCAGTTCTTC.

This clone occurred once. The DNA of the CDR3 is TGCGCCAGCATTCCCCTCGGGACAGGTTACAATCAGCCCCAGCATTTT. Its protein product is CASIPLGTGYNQPQHF. The chain couples TRBV23-1 to TRBJ1-5; 8 bases are a match to TRBD1. TRBV23-1 is placed among ORFs of uncertain function. Germline trimming cut 7 bases from V and 3 bases from J; bases unmatched to any gene: 11. The CDR3 contains 16 residues.

This chain uses TRBV28 with TRBJ1-1; D may be TRBD1 (6 bases). Trimming pared 8 bases from V and 4 bases from J, leaving 17 bases between. CDR3 size: 14 residues. Germline V lookup: CDR1 MDHEN, CDR2 SYDVKM. CDR3 residues: CASLYGGATTEAFF. As DNA, the CDR3 is TGTGCCAGCTTGTATGGGGGGGCGACCACTGAAGCTTTCTTT.

The CDR3 protein is CASGDSGGTDTQYF. CDR3 bases: TGTGCCAGCGGGGATAGCGGGGGCACAGATACGCAGTATTTT. This chain uses TRBV6-4 with TRBJ2-3; 8 nucleotides agree with TRBD2. The ends lost 8 bases at V and 1 base at J; junction bases unmatched: 5. This CDR3 comprises 14 residues. Germline-derived CDR1 and CDR2 are MRHNA and SNTAGT.

The rearrangement uses TRBV14 and TRBJ2-7; no definite D call. Germline values: CDR1 SGHDN, CDR2 FVKESK. Deletions cut 5 bases from V and 2 bases from J, with 4 bases between. The CDR3 extends over 11 amino acids. CDR3 amino acids: CASSRAYEQYF. Written as DNA, the CDR3 is TGTGCCAGCAGCAGGGCCTACGAGCAGTACTTC.

The CDR3 is CASSISGNQETQYF. The CDR3 DNA reads TGTGCCAGTAGTATTAGCGGCAACCAAGAGACCCAGTACTTC. The chain recombines TRBV19 with TRBJ2-5; TRBD2 is a possible D gene (6 bases). The CDR3 has 14 residues. CDR1 is LNHDA, CDR2 SQIVND, per germline (reference sequence). Trimming stripped 3 bases from V and 0 bases from J, with 8 bases between.

In its sample, this clone was seen a few times. The rearrangement uses TRBV7-8 and TRBJ1-2; D uncertain. The V gene lost 5 bases and the J gene lost 8 bases, with 15 bases spanning the gap. From germline, CDR1 is SGHVS and CDR2 FQNEAQ. The CDR3 has 13 residues. CDR3 amino acids: CASSQDRRRGYTF. As DNA, the CDR3 is TGTGCCAGCAGCCAAGATAGGAGGCGAGGCTACACCTTC.

This clone occurred once. V gene TRBV5-1 combines with J gene TRBJ1-1, with 7 bases matching TRBD1. This CDR3 spans 14 amino acids. V was clipped by 4 bases and J by 6 bases; unmatched bases: 9. The V gene's germline CDR1 is SGHRS and CDR2 YFSETQ. CDR3 nucleotide sequence: TGCGCCAGCAGCCCCCACGAGGGGGCCCCTGAAGCTTTCTTT. Translation: CASSPHEGAPEAFF.

The J gene is TRBJ1-5, the V gene TRBV6-1; TRBD1 matches 7 bases. Trimming cost V 8 bases and J 5 bases; bases outside gene matches: 12. The CDR3 loop spans 15 amino acids. The germline V gene encodes CDR1 MNHNS and CDR2 SASEGT. CDR3 amino acids: CASRRESGGHQPQHF. CDR3 sequence (DNA): TGTGCCAGCCGCAGGGAGTCAGGGGGGCATCAGCCCCAGCATTTT.

The CDR3: CASSGGPTYNEQFF. CDR3 DNA sequence: TGCGCCAGCAGCGGGGGGCCTACCTACAATGAGCAGTTCTTC. This chain links TRBV5-1 with TRBJ2-1; TRBD1 or TRBD2 may be the D gene (6 bases each). CDR3 length equals 14 residues. Trimming took 4 bases from V and 2 from J, leaving 10 bases between them. Germline V gene lookup returns CDR1 SGHRS and CDR2 YFSETQ.

This chain uses TRBV7-6 with TRBJ2-2, with no clear D. There are 15 residues in the CDR3. Germline V gene lookup returns CDR1 SGHVS and CDR2 FNYEAQ. V shed 3 bases and J shed 5 bases, with 13 bases lying between them. CDR3 sequence reads: CASSFSASGTGELFF. The CDR3 bases are TGTGCCAGCAGCTTCTCGGCCTCTGGGACCGGGGAGCTGTTTTTT.

This chain uses TRBV19 with TRBJ2-2, with a tentative D call TRBD1 (6 bases). Germline V lookup: CDR1 LNHDA, CDR2 SQIVND (reference sequence). The CDR3 contains 15 residues. Trimming removed 11 bases at V and 0 bases at J, with 16 bases between. CDR3 sequence reads: CASRVGGPNTGELFF. In nucleotides, the CDR3 is TGTGCCTCTCGGGTAGGGGGTCCGAACACCGGGGAGCTGTTTTTT.

The chain is built from TRBV4-1 and TRBJ2-5; D is unclear. Trimming left V 2 bases short and J 2 bases short, with 12 bases between. The CDR3 covers 15 residues. CDR1 is MGHRA and CDR2 is YSYEKL in the germline V gene. The CDR3 sequence is CASSQFSQPQETQYF. In nucleotides, the CDR3 is TGCGCCAGCAGCCAATTTTCACAGCCTCAAGAGACCCAGTACTTC.

This chain joins TRBV19 and TRBJ1-2; D gene ambiguous. The CDR3 is made up of 14 amino acids. V was cut by 3 bases and J by 7 bases, with 15 bases left in between. CDR1 LNHDA and CDR2 SQIVND come from the germline V gene (reference sequence). DNA for the CDR3: TGTGCCAGTAGTATTTCCGGGGAGCTCCGTGGCTACACCTTC. Translating gives CASSISGELRGYTF.

This clone appeared a single time. The chain employs TRBV7-3 and TRBJ1-6, with TRBD1 identical over 8 bases. Germline assignment: CDR1 SGHTA and CDR2 FQGTGA. The CDR3 is 19 residues long. V was pared by 5 bases and J by 2 bases, with 14 bases of the junction left unmatched. This CDR3 is CASSLAPATGATYNSPLHF. CDR3 DNA: TGTGCCAGCAGCCTCGCTCCGGCGACAGGGGCGACCTATAATTCACCCCTCCACTTT.

The chain joins TRBV28 to TRBJ2-7; unclear D gene. Trimming took off 3 bases at V and 3 bases at J, with 6 bases between the two ends. The V gene's germline CDR1 is MDHEN and CDR2 SYDVKM. The CDR3 covers 12 residues. The CDR3 region has the DNA TGTGCCAGCAGTTTCCGGGTCTACGAGCAGTACTTC. Protein product: CASSFRVYEQYF.